This TCR beta chain was recovered during a study of T cell repertoires in cytomegalovirus infection. V shed 5 bases, J shed 5 bases, and the junction held 17 bases outside the gene matches. CDR3 length equals 17 residues. Looked up from germline, CDR1 is SGHTA and CDR2 is FQGNSA. This clonotype showed up many times. Its target is unknown. Using its own MiXCR run on the reads, TCRdb lists one record per CDR3 protein. The sample contains a few hundred thousand distinct CDR3 sequences, 40% of which appear only once. The chain is built from TRBV7-2 and TRBJ2-5; TRBD2 agrees at 7 bases. The source of this sequence is a human donor in good health (CMV status not recorded). Some clones in this sample may be carry-over from other donors' samples. The sequencing used cultured PBMCs, collected from culture after CMV antigen stimulation. The DNA of the CDR3 is TGTGCCAGCAGCCCCCCCTGGGGGAGGGGAGGGGATGAGACCCAGTACTTC. This sequence encodes CASSPPWGRGGDETQYF.